Listed here are 8 T cell receptor beta chains from one sample, sequenced in a study of blood T cell repertoires in COVID-19. Assay used: immunoSEQ multiplex PCR; TCRdb lists only in-frame clones, some missing. The sample carries about 210,000 clones, 81% recorded once. The sequenced material came from PBMCs or T cells enriched from blood (not recorded which). These receptors all stem from a woman in her forties or fifties with acute COVID-19.

This clone was seen a handful of times. This chain links TRBV2 with TRBJ1-5; 10 nucleotides line up with TRBD1. Germline loops: CDR1 SNHLY, CDR2 FYNNEI. This CDR3 contains 13 residues. V lost 10 bases, J lost 4 bases, and 4 bases stayed unmatched. The CDR3 DNA reads as TGTGCCACCCGGGACAGGGGTAATCAGCCCCAGCATTTT. It codes for CATRDRGNQPQHF.

The genes are TRBV5-5 and TRBJ2-2, with 7 bases lining up with TRBD1. Germline lookup yields CDR1 SGHKS and CDR2 YYEKEE (reference sequence). CDR3 length equals 15 residues. The ends lost 4 bases at V and 5 bases at J; junction bases unmatched: 8. The CDR3 DNA sequence: TGTGCCAGCAGCCTACAGGGGATCTCTACCGGGGAGCTGTTTTTT. Amino acid sequence: CASSLQGISTGELFF.

The chain links TRBV7-8 to TRBJ2-7; 13 bases agree with TRBD2. V trimming: 3 bases; J trimming: 5 bases; junction bases outside the gene matches: 7. CDR1 is SGHVS and CDR2 is FQNEAQ in the germline V gene. The CDR3 spans 16 residues. CDR3 DNA: TGTGCCAGCAGCTTTTGGACTAGCGGGAGTTTCGACGAGCAGTACTTC. Translated: CASSFWTSGSFDEQYF.

V and J are TRBV28 and TRBJ1-2; D may be TRBD1 (6 bases). The CDR3 has 13 residues. Trimming cost V 2 bases and J 3 bases, with 7 bases left between them. Germline V gene sequence: CDR1 MDHEN, CDR2 SYDVKM. The CDR3 loop is CASSLTGYYGYTF. The CDR3 bases are TGTGCCAGCAGTTTAACAGGGTACTATGGCTACACCTTC.

This clone occurred once. The CDR3 DNA reads TGCGCCAGCAGCCAAGGGCGGGACAGGGCCTCTAGCACAGATACGCAGTATTTT. Its protein product is CASSQGRDRASSTDTQYF. The V call is TRBV4-3, the J call TRBJ2-3; 9 nucleotides align to TRBD1. Looked up from germline, CDR1 is LGHNA and CDR2 is YSLEER. The length of the CDR3 is 18 residues. V lost 1 base, J lost 0 bases, and 8 bases stayed unmatched.

The chain uses TRBV15 and TRBJ2-7; TRBD2 matches at 10 bases. Germline V gene sequence: CDR1 LNHNV, CDR2 YYDKDF (reference sequence). The V and J ends lost 0 bases and 1 base, in that order; junction bases with no gene match: 12. This CDR3 has 19 residues. The CDR3 DNA is TGTGCCACCAGCAGAGATCTTGGTGTCAGCGGGAGGGAGTCCTACGAGCAGTACTTC. Encoded protein: CATSRDLGVSGRESYEQYF.

V is TRBV2 and J is TRBJ2-3; 9 bases match TRBD2. The J segment lost 6 bases and the V segment lost 6 bases, leaving 7 bases of the junction unmatched. From germline, CDR1 is SNHLY and CDR2 FYNNEI. The CDR3 contains 14 residues. DNA for the CDR3: TGTGCCAGCAGGATTCGACTAGCGGTGGATACGCAGTATTTT. Translated, it gives CASRIRLAVDTQYF.

For the CDR3, the DNA is TGTGCCAGCAGTTCCCATGGGACAGCCTACGAGCAGTACTTC. Amino acids: CASSSHGTAYEQYF. V and J are TRBV28 and TRBJ2-7; 7 bases map to TRBD1. Germline V lookup: CDR1 MDHEN, CDR2 SYDVKM. The trim removed 4 bases at V and 2 bases at J, leaving 5 bases unmatched. This CDR3 is built from 14 residues.